The T cell receptor (beta chain) described here comes from a study of T cells in Graves' hyperthyroidism and ophthalmopathy. The TCR beta CDR3 regions underwent amplification using RNA transcripts as the source. A first-round RT-PCR of the TCR CDR3 used the HTBI primer set. TCRdb reanalysed the multiplex PCR reads using MiXCR and keeps one entry per CDR3 protein. The sample has about 280,000 distinct CDR3 sequences, about 25% seen once. This clonotype came up many times. Trimming removed 2 bases from V and 1 base from J, with 8 bases in between. Germline V gene lookup returns CDR1 LGHDT and CDR2 YNNKEL (reference sequence). The CDR3 is 14 residues long.

The chain couples TRBV3-1 to TRBJ1-2; D is unclear. The sample taken for sequencing was blood. The sequence derives from a man aged 40-49 years with Graves' hyperthyroidism that later progressed to Graves' ophthalmopathy. Here the CDR3 DNA reads TGTGCCAGCAGCCAATGGCCGGATAACTATGGCTACACCTTC. It codes for CASSQWPDNYGYTF.